This TCR beta chain was recorded in a study of blood T cell repertoires in COVID-19. Study overall: T cells, B-cell-depleted T cells, or PBMCs supplied cDNA or gDNA.

TCRdb's table, derived via immunoSEQ multiplex PCR, lists solely in-frame clones and lacks some. Among fewer than 400,000 clones listed, approximately 85% were seen once. Participants were aged 18 to 89 years from around 25 US areas. Self-reported history from a screening survey and questionnaire set each donor's cohort. The source is a man younger than 40 who had recovered from COVID-19. Sequenced sample: PBMCs or T cells enriched from blood (not recorded which).

CDR3 coding DNA: TGTGCCAGCAGCGTAATTGGGACTAGCGGGGGGGCCAATGAGCAGTTCTTC. Translation gives CASSVIGTSGGANEQFF. This chain links TRBV9 with TRBJ2-1; 16 bases map to TRBD2. This CDR3 spans 17 amino acids. Germline loops: CDR1 SGDLS, CDR2 YYNGEE. With 1 base clipped from V and 6 bases from J, the junction kept 4 bases outside the gene matches.